The 21 T cell receptor beta chains below all came from one sample that was sequenced in a study of T cell responses to AZD1222 COVID-19 vaccine. Libraries were prepared by immunoSEQ multiplex PCR; TCRdb keeps only in-frame clonotypes and omits some of them. The table lists 100,000 or so clones, over 85% of them singletons. The input for sequencing was peripheral blood, taken on day 0 of AZD1222 vaccination. These receptors all stem from an adult in good health.

The chain recombines TRBV5-4 with TRBJ1-1; D may be TRBD1 (5 bases). Between the trimmed V and J ends, which lost 2 bases and 0 bases, there was a span of 17 bases. The CDR3 totals 17 residues. Per germline, CDR1 SGHNT and CDR2 YYREEE (reference sequence). The CDR3 region is CASSLPTPGEVNTEAFF. The CDR3, as DNA: TGTGCCAGCAGCTTACCAACACCGGGGGAAGTGAACACTGAAGCTTTCTTT.

The rearrangement links TRBV20-1 to TRBJ1-1, with a possible D match to TRBD1 (5 bases). The CDR3 has 11 residues. V was clipped by 6 bases and J by 4 bases, with 9 bases between them. Germline loops: CDR1 DFQATT, CDR2 SNEGSKA (reference sequence). CDR3 protein: CSAGVATEAFF. CDR3 nucleotide sequence: TGCAGTGCAGGGGTCGCCACTGAAGCTTTCTTT.

This chain uses TRBV9 with TRBJ1-1; D gene uncertain. Trimming cost V 4 bases and J 1 base, with 8 bases left between them. This CDR3 has 13 residues. Germline assignment: CDR1 SGDLS and CDR2 YYNGEE. The CDR3 bases are TGTGCCAGCAGCCCCCGGGGGAACACTGAAGCTTTCTTT. It is translated as CASSPRGNTEAFF.

The rearrangement uses TRBV28 and TRBJ2-7; 9 bases fit TRBD1. The J segment lost 3 bases and the V segment lost 6 bases, leaving 12 bases of the junction unmatched. The CDR3 sequence is 16 residues long. Germline V gene data show CDR1 as MDHEN and CDR2 as SYDVKM. In DNA, the CDR3 is TGTGCCAGCAGGGTATTATCGGGACAGGGCGGCTACGAGCAGTACTTC. Encoded protein: CASRVLSGQGGYEQYF.

This CDR3 is CASSISSLNTEAFF. In DNA form, the CDR3 reads TGTGCCAGTAGTATCTCATCGCTGAACACTGAAGCTTTCTTT. The chain links TRBV19 to TRBJ1-1; D unresolved. Germline CDR1 LNHDA, CDR2 SQIVND (reference sequence). The CDR3 consists of 14 residues. V lost 3 bases, J lost 0 bases, and 8 bases lay in between.

The chain uses TRBV30 and TRBJ2-1; D possibly corresponds to TRBD1 (6 bases). Germline V gene lookup returns CDR1 GTSNPN and CDR2 SVGIG (reference sequence). Trimming left V 1 base short and J 4 bases short, with 8 bases between. The length of the CDR3 is 13 residues. CDR3 bases: TGTGCCTGGAGTGGACAGGCTTACAATGAGCAGTTCTTC. It yields the protein CAWSGQAYNEQFF.

V is TRBV5-6 and J is TRBJ1-1; the D gene is possibly TRBD1 (6 bases). This CDR3 is built from 15 residues. Trimming removed 0 bases from V and 3 bases from J, with 12 bases in between. CDR1 and CDR2 from the germline V gene are SGHDT and YYEEEE. The CDR3 is CASSLARGLDTEAFF. CDR3 sequence (DNA): TGTGCCAGCAGCTTGGCCAGGGGCCTTGACACTGAAGCTTTCTTT.

J is TRBJ1-1 and V is TRBV2; TRBD1 agrees at 8 bases. Trimming at V came to 3 bases and at J to 2 bases, leaving 8 bases not matched to a gene. This CDR3 has 16 residues. Germline V gives CDR1 SNHLY, CDR2 FYNNEI. The CDR3 nucleotides read TGTGCCAGCAGTGAGTCCTGGACAGGGACCAACACTGAAGCTTTCTTT. Amino acids: CASSESWTGTNTEAFF.

The chain couples TRBV5-1 to TRBJ1-2; weak D call: TRBD1 (6 bases). V was clipped by 5 bases and J by 4 bases, with 21 bases between them. Germline lookup yields CDR1 SGHRS and CDR2 YFSETQ. The CDR3 is 16 amino acids. The DNA for the CDR3 is TGCGCCAGCAGGTCATCCCCCCAGGGGACGTCCTATGGCTACACCTTC. Translated: CASRSSPQGTSYGYTF.

A note on this clone: A read error may produce the germline difference seen at one junction end. J is TRBJ2-1 and V is TRBV4-1; D may be TRBD1 (6 bases). Germline CDR1 and CDR2: MGHRA and YSYEKL. The CDR3 loop spans 17 amino acids. CDR3 DNA: TGCGCCAGCAGTCAAGGGGGACAAGCGGTGCGGATCAATGAGCAGTTCTTC. Its translation: CASSQGGQAVRINEQFF.

The V call is TRBV6-1, the J call TRBJ1-2, with no clear D. CDR1 MNHNS and CDR2 SASEGT come from the germline V gene. This CDR3 comprises 13 residues. V dropped 3 bases and J dropped 3 bases, with 8 bases sitting between them. The CDR3 coding sequence is TGTGCCAGCAGTGAGAACACCGACTATGGCTACACCTTC. It yields the protein CASSENTDYGYTF.

The rearrangement links TRBV6-5 to TRBJ1-2; 11 nucleotides agree with TRBD1. CDR1 and CDR2 (germline): MNHEY, SVGAGI. CDR3 size: 14 residues. V shed 8 bases, J shed 1 base, and the junction held 3 bases outside the gene matches. The CDR3 nucleotides read TGTGCCAGCGGAGGGACAGGGGGTAACTATGGCTACACCTTC. Protein product: CASGGTGGNYGYTF.

The rearrangement links TRBV7-6 to TRBJ1-4; 9 bases agree with TRBD1. The junction had 1 base not matched to a gene; V was cut back by 5 bases and J by 0 bases. Germline V gene data show CDR1 as SGHVS and CDR2 as FNYEAQ. This CDR3 spans 15 amino acids. CDR3 protein: CASSRDRATNEKLFF. The CDR3, as DNA: TGTGCCAGCAGCCGGGACAGGGCAACTAATGAAAAACTGTTTTTT.

The CDR3 DNA sequence: TGTGCCAGCAGTTACTTCCCCAGACAGGGTGCCAAGAACACTGAAGCTTTCTTT. It encodes CASSYFPRQGAKNTEAFF. The V and J genes are TRBV6-2 or TRBV6-3 and TRBJ1-1; 7 bases line up with TRBD1. The V gene's germline CDR1 is MNHEY and CDR2 SVGEGT. V dropped 1 base and J dropped 1; count of bases not matched to a gene: 12. The CDR3 sequence is 18 residues long.

The rearrangement joins TRBV30 to TRBJ1-2; D might be TRBD1 (5 bases). CDR1 is GTSNPN, CDR2 SVGIG, per germline (reference sequence). The V end lost 4 bases, the J end lost 5 bases, and 11 bases lay between the germline ends. The CDR3 spans 12 residues. The CDR3 is CAWTVGEYGYTF. CDR3 DNA sequence: TGTGCCTGGACTGTGGGGGAGTATGGCTACACCTTC. Combining the CDR3 with reference TRBV30 and TRBJ1-2 gives the whole variable domain SQTIHQWPATLVQPVGSPLSLECTVEGTSNPNLYWYRQAAGRGLQLLFYSVGIGQISSEVPQNLSASRPQDRQFILSSKKLLLSDSGFYLCAWTVGEYGYTFGSGTRLTVV.

V and J are TRBV15 and TRBJ1-1, with D unresolved. V lost 1 base and J lost 4, with 10 bases in between. The CDR3 loop spans 14 amino acids. Germline CDR1 reads LNHNV; CDR2 reads YYDKDF (reference sequence). The CDR3 bases are TGTGCCACCAGCAGAGTCGGTTTAAGCACTGAAGCTTTCTTT. It translates to CATSRVGLSTEAFF.

This chain's CDR3 is CASGGNHYGYTF. In DNA form, the CDR3 reads TGTGCTAGTGGTGGGAACCACTATGGCTACACCTTC. The rearrangement links TRBV12-5 to TRBJ1-2; D is unresolved. The CDR3 totals 12 residues. V lost 5 bases and J 3 bases, leaving 7 bases between the germline ends. Germline V gives CDR1 LGHNT, CDR2 FRNRAP.

The rearrangement uses TRBV12-3 or TRBV12-4 and TRBJ2-1; D remains ambiguous. The CDR3 is made up of 12 amino acids. V lost 3 bases to trimming and J lost 14 bases, with 14 bases between them. This CDR3 is CASSFRRNPEFF. The CDR3 bases are TGTGCCAGCAGTTTTCGGCGGAATCCCGAGTTCTTC.

This chain connects TRBV7-9 to TRBJ2-2, with TRBD1 as a possible D gene (6 bases). CDR1 is SEHNR, CDR2 FQNEAQ, per germline (reference sequence). V was clipped by 3 bases and J by 4 bases, with 9 bases between them. This CDR3 is 14 amino acids long. The CDR3 is CASSLARGTGELFF. Written as DNA, the CDR3 is TGTGCCAGCAGCTTGGCCAGGGGCACCGGGGAGCTGTTTTTT.

This sequence joins TRBV28 and TRBJ2-1, with D tentatively TRBD2 (5 bases). There are 14 residues in the CDR3. V lost 5 bases to trimming and J lost 0 bases, with 8 bases between them. The germline gives CDR1 MDHEN, CDR2 SYDVKM. For the CDR3, the DNA is TGTGCCAGCAGTAGAGCGGTCTCCTACAATGAGCAGTTCTTC. This gives the protein CASSRAVSYNEQFF.

This sequence joins TRBV9 and TRBJ1-2, with 9 bases lining up with TRBD1. The V segment lost 4 bases and the J segment 2 bases; nucleotides outside the gene matches: 6. From germline, CDR1 is SGDLS and CDR2 YYNGEE. CDR3 size: 15 residues. CDR3 region: CASSTATGGNYGYTF. CDR3 nucleotide sequence: TGTGCCAGCAGCACAGCGACAGGGGGGAACTATGGCTACACCTTC.